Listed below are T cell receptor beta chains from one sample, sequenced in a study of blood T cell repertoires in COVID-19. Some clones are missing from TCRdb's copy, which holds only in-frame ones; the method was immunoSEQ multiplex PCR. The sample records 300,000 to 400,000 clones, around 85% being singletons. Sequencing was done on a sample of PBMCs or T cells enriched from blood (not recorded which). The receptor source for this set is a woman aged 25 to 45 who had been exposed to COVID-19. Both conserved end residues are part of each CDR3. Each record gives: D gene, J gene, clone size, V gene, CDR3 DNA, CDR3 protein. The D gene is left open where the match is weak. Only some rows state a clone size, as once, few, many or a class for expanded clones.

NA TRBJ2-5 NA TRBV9 TGTGCCAGCAGCCCTGGAGGTGCACCACGGCAAGAGACCCAGTACTTC CASSPGGAPRQETQYF
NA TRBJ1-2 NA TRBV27 TGTGCCAGCAGTTTATCCTCGCCTGGCCAGGGCTACACCTTC CASSLSSPGQGYTF
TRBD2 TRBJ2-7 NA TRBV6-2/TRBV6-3 TGTGCCAGCAGTTACTTAAGCGGGGTAAACTACGAGCAGTACTTC CASSYLSGVNYEQYF
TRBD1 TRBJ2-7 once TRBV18 TGTGCCAGCTCACCACCCTCTGGACAGGGATTCAACGAGCAGTACTTC CASSPPSGQGFNEQYF
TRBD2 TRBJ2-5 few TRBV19 TGTGCCAGTAGTATATTCAGCGGGGGGGTAAGGCAAGAGACCCAGTACTTC CASSIFSGGVRQETQYF
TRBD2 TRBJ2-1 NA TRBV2 TGTGCCAGACGACTAGCGGGCTTGGATGAGCAGTTCTTC CARRLAGLDEQFF
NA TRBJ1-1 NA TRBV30 TGTGCCTGCCAAGGCGGGGTCTCTGAAGCTTTCTTT CACQGGVSEAFF
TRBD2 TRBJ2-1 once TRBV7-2 TGTGCCAGCAGCGGGCAACAGCGGGGGGGATTCAATGAGCAGTTCTTC CASSGQQRGGFNEQFF
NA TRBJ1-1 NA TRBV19 TGTGCCAGTAGTATATATGGCCGCGAAGCTTTCTTT CASSIYGREAFF
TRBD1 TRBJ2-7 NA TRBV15 TGTGCCACCAGCAGAGATGACAGGGGAATCCACGAGCAGTACTTC CATSRDDRGIHEQYF
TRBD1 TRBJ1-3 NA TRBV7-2 TGTGCCAGCAGCAGGGGACAGAGCTCTGGAAACACCATATATTTT CASSRGQSSGNTIYF
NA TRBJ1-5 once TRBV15 TGTGCCACCAGCAGAGATGGAACAGGGTCGTCTCAGCCCCAGCATTTT CATSRDGTGSSQPQHF
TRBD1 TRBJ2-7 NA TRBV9 TGTGCCAGCAGCGCTCTCCCCGGGACAGGGCGGGACGAGCAGTACTTC CASSALPGTGRDEQYF
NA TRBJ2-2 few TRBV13 TGTGCCAGCAACAGGGGGGGTGCCGGGGAGCTGTTTTTT CASNRGGAGELFF
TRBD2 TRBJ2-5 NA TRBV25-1 TGTGCCAGCAGCCCAGCTAGCGGGGGCTGGACGGAGACCCAGTACTTC CASSPASGGWTETQYF
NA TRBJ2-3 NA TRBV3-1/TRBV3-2 TGTGCCAGCAGCCAAGTCAATGGAGGAGGTCCTACACAGTATTTT CASSQVNGGGPTQYF
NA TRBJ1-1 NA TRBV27 TGTGCCAGCACCACAGGGCCCACTGAAGCTTTCTTT CASTTGPTEAFF
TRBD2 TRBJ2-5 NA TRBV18 TGTGCCAGCTCGCCGAACGGGGGGGCCGGAGAGACCCAGTACTTC CASSPNGGAGETQYF
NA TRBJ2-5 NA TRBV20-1 TGCAGTGCTATCGACAGGGAGACCCAGTACTTC CSAIDRETQYF
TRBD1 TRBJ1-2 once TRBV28 TGTGCCAGCAGGCAGGGGGGTTCCTCTAACTATGGCTACACCTTC CASRQGGSSNYGYTF
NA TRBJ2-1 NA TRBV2 TGTGCCAGCAGCTCCGGGACACCGTACAATGAGCAGTTCTTC CASSSGTPYNEQFF
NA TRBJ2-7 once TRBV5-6 TGTGCCAGCAGCTTGGGTAGCAGCTCCTACGAGCAGTACTTC CASSLGSSSYEQYF
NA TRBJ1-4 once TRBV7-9 TGTGCCAGCAGCTTAACTAATCCCAGGGCCGCTAATGAAAAACTGTTTTTT CASSLTNPRAANEKLFF
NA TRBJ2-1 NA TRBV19 TGTGCCAGTAGTATAAATAGTGAGGCGGGAGAGCAGTTCTTC CASSINSEAGEQFF
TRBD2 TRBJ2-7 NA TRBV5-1 TGCGCCAGCAGCTACGCTAGCGGGGCGACCTACGAGCAGTACTTC CASSYASGATYEQYF
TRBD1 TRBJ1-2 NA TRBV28 TGTGCCAGCAGTTCCGGGACAGGGAACTATGGCTACACCTTC CASSSGTGNYGYTF
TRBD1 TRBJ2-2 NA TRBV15 TGTGCCACGCCGAATTGCACAGGGGTTGATGCCGGGGAGCTGTTTTTT CATPNCTGVDAGELFF
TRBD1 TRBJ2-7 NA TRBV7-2 TGTGCCAGCAGCTTACAGACAGGGGCCTACGAGCAGTACTTC CASSLQTGAYEQYF
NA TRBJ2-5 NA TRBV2 TGTGCCAGCAGTGAAGTATCGACCCAGTACTTC CASSEVSTQYF
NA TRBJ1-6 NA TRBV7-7 TGTGCTAGCAGCTTAGACAGCAATTCACCCCTCCACTTT CASSLDSNSPLHF
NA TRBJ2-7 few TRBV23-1 TGCGCCAGCAGTCTTGAGGGAATTACAACCTACGAGCAGTACTTC CASSLEGITTYEQYF
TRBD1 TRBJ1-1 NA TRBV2 TGTGCCAGCACTCCAAGGGACAGCCGAACTGAAGCTTTCTTT CASTPRDSRTEAFF
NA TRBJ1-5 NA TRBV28 TGTGCCAGTACGAAGACAGGACCGAATCAGCCCCAGCATTTT CASTKTGPNQPQHF
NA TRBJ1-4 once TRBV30 TGTGCCTGGAGTGTAAGGACAGCCTGGGCAACTAATGAAAAACTGTTTTTT CAWSVRTAWATNEKLFF
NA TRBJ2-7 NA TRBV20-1 TGCAGTGCTAGTGACAGGATTATCTACGAGCAGTACTTC CSASDRIIYEQYF
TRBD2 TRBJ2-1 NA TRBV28 TGTGCCAGCATCAGCGGGAATAACTACAATGAGCAGTTCTTC CASISGNNYNEQFF
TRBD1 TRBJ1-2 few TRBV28 TGTGCCATCAGGACCCGGGACAGGGTACCGCCCACCTTC CAIRTRDRVPPTF
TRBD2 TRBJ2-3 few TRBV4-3 TGCGCCAGCAGCCCGGGACTAGCGGGAACTAGCACAGATACGCAGTATTTT CASSPGLAGTSTDTQYF
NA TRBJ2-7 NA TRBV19 TGTGCCAGTAGTAGCCTAATCAACTCCTACGAGCAGTACTTC CASSSLINSYEQYF
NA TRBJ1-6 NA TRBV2 TGTGCCAGCAGTTCCCGCCAGGGGTGGGTCCCTAATTCACCCCTCCACTTT CASSSRQGWVPNSPLHF